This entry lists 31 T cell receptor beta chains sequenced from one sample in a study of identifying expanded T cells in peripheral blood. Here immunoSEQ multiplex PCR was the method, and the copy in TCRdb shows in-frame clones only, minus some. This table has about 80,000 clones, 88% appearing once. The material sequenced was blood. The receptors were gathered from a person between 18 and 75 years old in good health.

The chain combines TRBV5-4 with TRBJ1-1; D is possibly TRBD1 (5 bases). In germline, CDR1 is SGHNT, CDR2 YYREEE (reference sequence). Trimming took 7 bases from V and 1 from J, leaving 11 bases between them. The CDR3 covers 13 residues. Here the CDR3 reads CASFNGGNTEAFF. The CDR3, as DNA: TGTGCCAGCTTCAACGGGGGGAACACTGAAGCTTTCTTT.

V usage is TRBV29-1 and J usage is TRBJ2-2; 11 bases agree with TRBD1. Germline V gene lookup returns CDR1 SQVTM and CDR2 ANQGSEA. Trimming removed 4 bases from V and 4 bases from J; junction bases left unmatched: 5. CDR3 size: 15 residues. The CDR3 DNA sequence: TGCAGCGTTGCTGGACAGGGGGCAAGCACCGGGGAGCTGTTTTTT. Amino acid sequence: CSVAGQGASTGELFF.

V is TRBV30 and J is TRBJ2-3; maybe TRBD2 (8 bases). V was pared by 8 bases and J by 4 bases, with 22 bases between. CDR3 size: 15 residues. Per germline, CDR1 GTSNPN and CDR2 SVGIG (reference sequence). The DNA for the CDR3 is TGTGCCAGTGACCGGGAGGGGGCCAGGGCAGATACGCAGTATTTT. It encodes CASDREGARADTQYF. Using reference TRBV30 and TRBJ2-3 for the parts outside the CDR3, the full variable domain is SQTIHQWPATLVQPVGSPLSLECTVEGTSNPNLYWYRQAAGRGLQLLFYSVGIGQISSEVPQNLSASRPQDRQFILSSKKLLLSDSGFYLCASDREGARADTQYFGPGTRLTVL.

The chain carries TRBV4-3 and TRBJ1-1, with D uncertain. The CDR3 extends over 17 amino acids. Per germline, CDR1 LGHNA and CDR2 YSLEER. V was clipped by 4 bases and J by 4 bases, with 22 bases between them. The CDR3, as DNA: TGCGCCAGCAGCCTTGGTATAGCGGCTGGGCGGGTCACTGAAGCTTTCTTT. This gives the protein CASSLGIAAGRVTEAFF.

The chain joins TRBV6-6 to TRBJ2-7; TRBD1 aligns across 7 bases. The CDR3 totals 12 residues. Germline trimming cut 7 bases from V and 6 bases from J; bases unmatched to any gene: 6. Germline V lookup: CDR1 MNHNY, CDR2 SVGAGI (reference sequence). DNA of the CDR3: TGTGCCAGCATCAATTACAGGGGCGAGCAGTACTTC. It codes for CASINYRGEQYF.

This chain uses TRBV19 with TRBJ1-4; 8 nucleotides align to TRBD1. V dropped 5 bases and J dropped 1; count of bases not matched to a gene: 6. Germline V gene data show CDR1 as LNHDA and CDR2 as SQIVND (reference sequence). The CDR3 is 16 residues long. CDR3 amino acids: CASSLRGTGTNEKLFF. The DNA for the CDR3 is TGTGCCAGTAGTCTTAGGGGGACAGGAACTAATGAAAAACTGTTTTTT.

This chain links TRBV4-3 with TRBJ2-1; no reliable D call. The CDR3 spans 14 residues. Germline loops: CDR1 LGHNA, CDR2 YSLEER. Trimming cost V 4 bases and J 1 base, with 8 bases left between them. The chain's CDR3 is CASSPLRSYNEQFF. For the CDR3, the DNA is TGCGCCAGCAGCCCCCTCAGATCCTACAATGAGCAGTTCTTC.

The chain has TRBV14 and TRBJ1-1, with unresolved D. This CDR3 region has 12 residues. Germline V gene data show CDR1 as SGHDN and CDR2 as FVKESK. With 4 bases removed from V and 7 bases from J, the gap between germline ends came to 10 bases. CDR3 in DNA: TGTGCCAGCAGCCCATACCGGAGTGAAGCTTTCTTT. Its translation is CASSPYRSEAFF.

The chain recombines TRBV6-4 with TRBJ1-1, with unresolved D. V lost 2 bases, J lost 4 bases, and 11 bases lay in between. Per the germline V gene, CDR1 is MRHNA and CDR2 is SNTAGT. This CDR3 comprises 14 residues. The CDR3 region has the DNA TGTGCCAGCAGTGACAGCAGTATGGGCACTGAAGCTTTCTTT. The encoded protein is CASSDSSMGTEAFF.

The CDR3 loop is CASSPLGLAGSPDTQYF. Written as DNA, the CDR3 is TGTGCCAGCTCTCCTCTCGGACTAGCGGGGTCCCCAGATACGCAGTATTTT. The chain joins TRBV18 to TRBJ2-3, with 12 bases lining up with TRBD2. Germline V CDR1 and CDR2: KGHSH, LQKENI. Trimming removed 6 bases from V and 4 bases from J; junction bases left unmatched: 11. This CDR3 has 17 amino acids.

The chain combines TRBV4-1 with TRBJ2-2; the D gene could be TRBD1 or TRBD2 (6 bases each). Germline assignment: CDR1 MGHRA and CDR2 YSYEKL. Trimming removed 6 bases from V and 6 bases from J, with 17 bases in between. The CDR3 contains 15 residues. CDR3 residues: CASREGGAAAGELFF. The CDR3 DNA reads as TGCGCCAGCAGAGAGGGGGGAGCTGCAGCCGGGGAGCTGTTTTTT.

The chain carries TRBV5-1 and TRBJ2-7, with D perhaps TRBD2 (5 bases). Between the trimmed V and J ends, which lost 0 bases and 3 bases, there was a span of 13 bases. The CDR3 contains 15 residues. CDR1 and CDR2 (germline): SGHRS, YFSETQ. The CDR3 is CASSLGVGSYYEQYF. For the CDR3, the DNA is TGCGCCAGCAGCTTGGGAGTGGGGAGTTACTACGAGCAGTACTTC.

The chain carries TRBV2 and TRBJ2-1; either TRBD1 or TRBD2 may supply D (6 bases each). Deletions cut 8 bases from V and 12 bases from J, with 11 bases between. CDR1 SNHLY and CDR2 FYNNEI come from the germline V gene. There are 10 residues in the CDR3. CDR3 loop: CASGGRGQFF. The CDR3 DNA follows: TGTGCCAGCGGGGGGCGTGGGCAGTTCTTC.

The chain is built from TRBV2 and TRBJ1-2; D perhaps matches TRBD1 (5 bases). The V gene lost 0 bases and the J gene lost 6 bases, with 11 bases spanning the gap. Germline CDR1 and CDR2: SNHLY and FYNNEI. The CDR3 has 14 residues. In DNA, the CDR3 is TGTGCCAGCAGTGAAGCGCTCGGGGGGAATGGCTACACCTTC. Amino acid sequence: CASSEALGGNGYTF.

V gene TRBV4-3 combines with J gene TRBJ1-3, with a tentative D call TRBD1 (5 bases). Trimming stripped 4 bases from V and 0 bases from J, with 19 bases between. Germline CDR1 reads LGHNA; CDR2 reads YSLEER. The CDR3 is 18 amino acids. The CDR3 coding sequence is TGCGCCAGCAGCCTCACAAGGGTACAGGTAGACTCTGGAAACACCATATATTTT. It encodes CASSLTRVQVDSGNTIYF.

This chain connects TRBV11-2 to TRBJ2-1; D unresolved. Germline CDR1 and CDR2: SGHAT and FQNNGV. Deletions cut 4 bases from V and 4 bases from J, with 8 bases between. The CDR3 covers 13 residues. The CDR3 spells CASSYGSYNEQFF. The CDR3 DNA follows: TGTGCCAGCAGCTATGGGTCGTACAATGAGCAGTTCTTC.

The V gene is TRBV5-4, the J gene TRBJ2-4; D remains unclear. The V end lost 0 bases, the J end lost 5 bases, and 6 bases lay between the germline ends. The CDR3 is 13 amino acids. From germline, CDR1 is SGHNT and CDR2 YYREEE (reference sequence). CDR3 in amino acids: CASSLEAENIQYF. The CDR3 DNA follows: TGTGCCAGCAGCTTGGAAGCAGAAAACATTCAGTACTTC.

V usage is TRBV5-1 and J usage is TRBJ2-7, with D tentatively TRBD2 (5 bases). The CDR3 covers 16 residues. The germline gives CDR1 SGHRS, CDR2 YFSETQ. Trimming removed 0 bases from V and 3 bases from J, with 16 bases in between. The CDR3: CASSLGSGTSDYEQYF. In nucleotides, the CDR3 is TGCGCCAGCAGCTTGGGGTCGGGAACATCAGACTACGAGCAGTACTTC.

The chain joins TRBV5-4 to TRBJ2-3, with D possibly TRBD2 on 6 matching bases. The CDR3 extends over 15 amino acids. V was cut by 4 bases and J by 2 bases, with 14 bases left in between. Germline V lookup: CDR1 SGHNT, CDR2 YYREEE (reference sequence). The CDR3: CASSLLASYTDTQYF. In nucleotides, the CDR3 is TGTGCCAGCAGCCTACTAGCAAGCTACACAGATACGCAGTATTTT.

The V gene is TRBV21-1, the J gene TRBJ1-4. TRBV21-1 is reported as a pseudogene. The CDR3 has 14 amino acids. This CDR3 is CARRPPPTNEKLFF. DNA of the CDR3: TGTGCCCGAAGACCCCCACCAACTAATGAAAAACTGTTTTTT.

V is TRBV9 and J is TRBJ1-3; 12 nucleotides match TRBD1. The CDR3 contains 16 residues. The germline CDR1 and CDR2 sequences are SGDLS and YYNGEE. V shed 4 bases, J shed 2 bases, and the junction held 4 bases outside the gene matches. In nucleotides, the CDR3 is TGTGCCAGCAGCCCACGGGACAGGGGGCCTGGAAACACCATATATTTT. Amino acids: CASSPRDRGPGNTIYF.

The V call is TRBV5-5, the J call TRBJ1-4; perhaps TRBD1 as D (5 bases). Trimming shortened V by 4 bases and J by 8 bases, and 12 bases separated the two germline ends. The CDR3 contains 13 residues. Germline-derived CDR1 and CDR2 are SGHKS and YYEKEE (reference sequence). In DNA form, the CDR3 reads TGTGCCAGCAGCGCCCAGGGTAGGGAAAAACTGTTTTTT. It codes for CASSAQGREKLFF.

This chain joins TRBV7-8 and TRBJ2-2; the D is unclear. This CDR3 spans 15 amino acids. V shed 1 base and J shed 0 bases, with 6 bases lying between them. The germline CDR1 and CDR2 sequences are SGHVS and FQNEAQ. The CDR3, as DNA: TGTGCCAGCAGCTTAGTGGTAGCGAACACCGGGGAGCTGTTTTTT. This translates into CASSLVVANTGELFF.

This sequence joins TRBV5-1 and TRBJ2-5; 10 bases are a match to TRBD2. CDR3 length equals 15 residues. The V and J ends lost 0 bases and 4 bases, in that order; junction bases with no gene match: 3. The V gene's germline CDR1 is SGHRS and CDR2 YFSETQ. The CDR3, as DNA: TGCGCCAGCAGCTTGGTAGCGGGGGGCGTAGAGACCCAGTACTTC. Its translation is CASSLVAGGVETQYF.

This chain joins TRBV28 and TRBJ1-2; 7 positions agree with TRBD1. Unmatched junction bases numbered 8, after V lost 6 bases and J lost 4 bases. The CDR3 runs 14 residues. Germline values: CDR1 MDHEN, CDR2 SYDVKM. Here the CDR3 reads CASRLPGTVYGYTF. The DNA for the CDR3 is TGTGCCAGCAGGTTACCCGGGACAGTCTATGGCTACACCTTC.

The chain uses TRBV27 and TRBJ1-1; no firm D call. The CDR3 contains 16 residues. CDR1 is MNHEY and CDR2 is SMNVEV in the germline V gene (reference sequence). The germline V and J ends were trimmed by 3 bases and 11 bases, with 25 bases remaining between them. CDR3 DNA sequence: TGTGCCAGCAGTTTTGCTAGGCCCCCAGCCGAAAGGGCGGCTTTCTTT. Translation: CASSFARPPAERAAFF.

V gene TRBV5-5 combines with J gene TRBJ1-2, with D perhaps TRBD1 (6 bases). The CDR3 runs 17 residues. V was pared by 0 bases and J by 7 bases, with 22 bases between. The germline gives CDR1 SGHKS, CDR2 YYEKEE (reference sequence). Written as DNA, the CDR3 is TGTGCCAGCAGCTTGGCTGGCAGGGGCTGGGAAGTTGGTGGCTACACCTTC. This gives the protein CASSLAGRGWEVGGYTF.

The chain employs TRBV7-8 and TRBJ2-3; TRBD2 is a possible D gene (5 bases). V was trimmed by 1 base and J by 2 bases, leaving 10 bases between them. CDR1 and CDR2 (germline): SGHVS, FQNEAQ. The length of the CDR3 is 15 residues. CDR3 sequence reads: CASSLEDFSTDTQYF. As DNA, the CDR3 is TGTGCCAGCAGCTTAGAGGACTTCTCCACAGATACGCAGTATTTT.

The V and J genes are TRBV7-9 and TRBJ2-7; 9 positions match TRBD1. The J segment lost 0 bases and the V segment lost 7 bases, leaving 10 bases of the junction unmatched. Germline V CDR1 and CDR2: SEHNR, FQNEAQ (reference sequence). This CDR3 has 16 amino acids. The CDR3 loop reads CASIDNDRGGSYEQYF. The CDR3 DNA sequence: TGTGCCAGCATCGATAACGACAGGGGGGGCTCCTACGAGCAGTACTTC.

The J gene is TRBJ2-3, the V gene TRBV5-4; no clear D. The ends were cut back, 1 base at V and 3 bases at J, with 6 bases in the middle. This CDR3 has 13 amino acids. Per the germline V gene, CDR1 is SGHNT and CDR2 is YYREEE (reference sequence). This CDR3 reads CASSLTETDTQYF. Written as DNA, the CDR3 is TGTGCCAGCAGCTTGACAGAGACAGATACGCAGTATTTT.

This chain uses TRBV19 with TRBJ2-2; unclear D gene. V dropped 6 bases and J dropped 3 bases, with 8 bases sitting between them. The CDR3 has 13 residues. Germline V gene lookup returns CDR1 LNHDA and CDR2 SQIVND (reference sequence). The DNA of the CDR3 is TGTGCCAGTAGCCTTGTCTACACCGGGGAGCTGTTTTTT. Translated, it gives CASSLVYTGELFF.